This T cell receptor beta chain is from a study of tumor T cells in aggressive B-cell lymphoma. Method: immunoSEQ multiplex PCR; TCRdb's copy keeps in-frame clones and lacks some. This table has 3,000 to 4,000 clones, roughly 94% appearing once. The germline V gene encodes CDR1 SGHRS and CDR2 YFSETQ. The CDR3 is made up of 16 amino acids. The V gene end was trimmed by 4 bases and the J gene end by 0 bases; junction bases not matched to a gene: 3. The genes are TRBV5-1 and TRBJ2-3; TRBD2 agrees at 12 bases. The sample consisted of tumor tissue. This clonotype originated in an adult with diffuse large B cell lymphoma. As DNA, the CDR3 is TGCGCCAGCAGCCCGGGACTAGCGGGTAGCACAGATACGCAGTATTTT. This gives the protein CASSPGLAGSTDTQYF.